This T cell receptor (beta chain) was profiled in a study of Tregs in tolerant kidney transplant recipients. About the research overall: Related graft donors supplied nonmyeloablative bone marrow transplants, and mixed chimerism was transient. Study-wide results and limits: Biological reproducibility was not directly addressed, but technical replication error appeared minimal. The most relevant donor-specific Treg TCRbeta repertoire apparently came from expansion with activated donor B cells. Findings come from small patient numbers and require larger validation.

The CDR3 covers 15 residues. J gave up 7 bases and V 4 bases, and 7 bases lay outside the gene matches. The V gene's germline CDR1 is SGHRS and CDR2 YFSETQ. With regard to this clone: The target antigen is unknown.

This table comes from immunoSEQ multiplex PCR, and its TCRdb copy is limited to in-frame clones, with some not included. The sample includes about 87,000 clones, approximately 94% of them seen just once. The receptor was isolated from a human donor who received a combined kidney and bone marrow transplant. Sample: CD4+ T cells from blood, taken before the transplant. This sequence joins TRBV5-1 and TRBJ2-1; 11 bases align to TRBD2. The CDR3: CASSVSGRALNEQFF. CDR3 bases: TGCGCCAGCAGCGTTAGCGGGAGGGCTTTGAATGAGCAGTTCTTC.